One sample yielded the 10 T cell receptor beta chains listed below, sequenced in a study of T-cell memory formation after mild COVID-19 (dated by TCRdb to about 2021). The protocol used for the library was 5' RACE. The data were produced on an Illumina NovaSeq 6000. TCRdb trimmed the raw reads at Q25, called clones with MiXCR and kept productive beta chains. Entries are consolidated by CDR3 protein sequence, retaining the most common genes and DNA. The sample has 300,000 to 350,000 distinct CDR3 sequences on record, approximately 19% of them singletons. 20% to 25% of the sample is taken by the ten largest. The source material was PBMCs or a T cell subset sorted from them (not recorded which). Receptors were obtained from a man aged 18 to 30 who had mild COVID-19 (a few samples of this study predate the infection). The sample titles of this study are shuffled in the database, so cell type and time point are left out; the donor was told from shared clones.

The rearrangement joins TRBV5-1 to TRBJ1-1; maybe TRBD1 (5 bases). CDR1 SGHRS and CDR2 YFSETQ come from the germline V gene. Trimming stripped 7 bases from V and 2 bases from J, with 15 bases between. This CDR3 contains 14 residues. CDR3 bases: TGCGCCAGCCGACAATTGACAGCTAACACTGAAGCTTTCTTT. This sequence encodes CASRQLTANTEAFF.

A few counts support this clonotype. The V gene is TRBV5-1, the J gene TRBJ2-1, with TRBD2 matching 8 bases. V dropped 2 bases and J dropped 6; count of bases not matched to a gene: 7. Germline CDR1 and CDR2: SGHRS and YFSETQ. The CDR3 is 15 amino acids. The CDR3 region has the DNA TGCGCCAGCAGCTTTGCGGGGGGAGGACTCAATGAGCAGTTCTTC. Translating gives CASSFAGGGLNEQFF.

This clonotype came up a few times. CDR3 amino acids: CASSRGKQFF. The CDR3 DNA sequence: TGTGCCAGCAGCCGGGGAAAGCAGTTCTTC. J is TRBJ2-1 and V is TRBV6-4; maybe TRBD2 (5 bases). The V gene lost 6 bases and the J gene lost 11 bases, with 8 bases spanning the gap. The CDR3 spans 10 residues. Germline CDR1 is MRHNA and CDR2 is SNTAGT.

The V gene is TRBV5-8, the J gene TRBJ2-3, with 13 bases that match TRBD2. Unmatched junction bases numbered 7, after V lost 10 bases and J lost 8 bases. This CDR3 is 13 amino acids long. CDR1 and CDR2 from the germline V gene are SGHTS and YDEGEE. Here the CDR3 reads CAEGLAGAGTQYF. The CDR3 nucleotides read TGTGCCGAAGGACTAGCGGGGGCTGGTACGCAGTATTTT.

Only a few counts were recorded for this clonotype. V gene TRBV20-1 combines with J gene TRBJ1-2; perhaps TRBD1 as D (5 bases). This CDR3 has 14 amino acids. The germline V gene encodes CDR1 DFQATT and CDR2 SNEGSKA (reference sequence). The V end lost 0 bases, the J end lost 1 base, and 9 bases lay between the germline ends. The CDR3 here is CSARESGLNYGYTF. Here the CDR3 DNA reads TGCAGTGCTAGAGAATCGGGACTTAACTATGGCTACACCTTC.

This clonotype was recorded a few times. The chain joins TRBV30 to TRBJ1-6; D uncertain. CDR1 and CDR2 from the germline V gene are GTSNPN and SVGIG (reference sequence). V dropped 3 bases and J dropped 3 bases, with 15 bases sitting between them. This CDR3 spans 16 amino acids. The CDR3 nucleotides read TGTGCCTGGAGAAGGGAGAGACACGACTATAATTCACCCCTCCACTTT. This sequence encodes CAWRRERHDYNSPLHF.

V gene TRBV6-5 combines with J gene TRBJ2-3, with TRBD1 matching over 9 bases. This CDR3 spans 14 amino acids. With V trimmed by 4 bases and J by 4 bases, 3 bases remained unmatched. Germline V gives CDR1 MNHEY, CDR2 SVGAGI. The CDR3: CASSWGQGPDTQYF. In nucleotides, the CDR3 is TGTGCCAGCAGTTGGGGACAGGGACCAGATACGCAGTATTTT.

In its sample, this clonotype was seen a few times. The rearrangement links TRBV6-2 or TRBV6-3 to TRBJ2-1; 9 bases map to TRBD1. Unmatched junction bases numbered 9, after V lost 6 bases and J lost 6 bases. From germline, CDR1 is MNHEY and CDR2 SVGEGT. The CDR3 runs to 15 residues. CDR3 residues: CASSISGTGPNEQFF. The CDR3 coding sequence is TGTGCCAGCAGCATTTCCGGGACAGGGCCCAATGAGCAGTTCTTC.

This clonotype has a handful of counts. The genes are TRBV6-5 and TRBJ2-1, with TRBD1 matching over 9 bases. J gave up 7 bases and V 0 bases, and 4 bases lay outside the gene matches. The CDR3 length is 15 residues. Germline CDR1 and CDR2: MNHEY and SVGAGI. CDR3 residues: CASSYSGQGSNEQFF. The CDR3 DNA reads TGTGCCAGCAGTTACTCCGGACAGGGGTCAAATGAGCAGTTCTTC.

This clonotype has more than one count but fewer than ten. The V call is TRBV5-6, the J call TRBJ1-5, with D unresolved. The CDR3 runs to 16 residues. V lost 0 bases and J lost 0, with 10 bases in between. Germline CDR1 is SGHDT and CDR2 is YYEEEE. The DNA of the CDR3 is TGTGCCAGCAGCTTGGGCGGGTATAATAGCAATCAGCCCCAGCATTTT. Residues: CASSLGGYNSNQPQHF.